The entry that follows covers one T cell receptor (beta chain) sequence. The repertoire was sequenced with immunoSEQ multiplex PCR; TCRdb's copy has only in-frame clones and lacks some. This table has around 92,000 clones, about 82% appearing once. This sample is drawn from a study of blood T cell repertoires in COVID-19. Trimming cost V 6 bases and J 9 bases, with 9 bases left between them. The CDR3 spans 12 residues. This TCR was sampled from a woman aged 60-70 years in a cohort sampled during active or convalescent COVID-19. This rearrangement joins TRBV12-3 or TRBV12-4 to TRBJ1-6; no reliable D call. Input material: peripheral blood. The CDR3 nucleotides read TGTGCCAGCAGCCTACTACCTTCACCCCTCCACTTT. This encodes CASSLLPSPLHF.